The present entry profiles one T cell receptor beta chain with its context. Germline-derived CDR1 and CDR2 are MDHEN and SYDVKM. The CDR3 loop spans 16 amino acids. With 2 bases removed from V and 4 bases from J, the gap between germline ends came to 14 bases. The sample originates from a study of cytomegalovirus exposure and HLA in healthy donors. The PCR ran on 60 Vbeta and 13 Jbeta primers. Sequenced by immunoSEQ multiplex PCR; TCRdb stores in-frame clones only, minus some. The table shows tens of thousands of clones, with approximately 81% occurring only once. The sequencing input was PBMCs. This sequence originates from a woman aged 40-49 years in good health and CMV-seropositive. The rearrangement uses TRBV28 and TRBJ1-4; D not resolved. CDR3 protein: CASSLMIAGFNEKLFF. The CDR3 nucleotides are TGTGCCAGCAGTTTAATGATAGCGGGGTTTAATGAAAAACTGTTTTTT.